This record covers a single T cell receptor (beta chain). This sample is part of a study of blood T cell repertoires in COVID-19. Cohort 3 recovered donors had two negative PCRs, clearance, or symptom resolution. This table comes from immunoSEQ multiplex PCR, and its TCRdb copy is limited to in-frame clones, with some not included. The sample contains 150,000 to 200,000 clones, roughly 80% of which appear only once. The CDR3 loop spans 15 amino acids. Germline CDR1 is MDHEN and CDR2 is SYDVKM. Trimming took off 2 bases at V and 6 bases at J, with 16 bases between the two ends. The J gene is TRBJ1-2, the V gene TRBV28; a possible D gene is TRBD1 (6 bases). Sequencing was carried out using PBMCs or T cells enriched from blood (not recorded which). This sequence originates from a woman between 50 and 59 years old who had recovered from COVID-19. The CDR3 DNA follows: TGTGCCAGCAGTTTACCCACCAGGGGCCTCAATGGCTACACCTTC. Amino acid sequence: CASSLPTRGLNGYTF.